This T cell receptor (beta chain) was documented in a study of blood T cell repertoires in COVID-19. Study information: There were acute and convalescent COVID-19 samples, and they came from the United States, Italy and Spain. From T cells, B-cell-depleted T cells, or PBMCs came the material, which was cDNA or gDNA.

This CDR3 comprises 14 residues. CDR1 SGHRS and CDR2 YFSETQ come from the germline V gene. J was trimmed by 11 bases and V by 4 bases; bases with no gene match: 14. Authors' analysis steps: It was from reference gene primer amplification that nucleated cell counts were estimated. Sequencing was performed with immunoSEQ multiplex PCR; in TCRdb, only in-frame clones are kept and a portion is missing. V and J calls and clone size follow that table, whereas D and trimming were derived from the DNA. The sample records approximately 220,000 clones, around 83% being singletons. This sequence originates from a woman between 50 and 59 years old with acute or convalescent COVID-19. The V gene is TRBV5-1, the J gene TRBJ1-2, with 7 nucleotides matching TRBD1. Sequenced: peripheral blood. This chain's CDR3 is CASSPWTGSIGYTF. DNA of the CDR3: TGCGCCAGCAGCCCGTGGACAGGCTCAATCGGTTACACCTTC.